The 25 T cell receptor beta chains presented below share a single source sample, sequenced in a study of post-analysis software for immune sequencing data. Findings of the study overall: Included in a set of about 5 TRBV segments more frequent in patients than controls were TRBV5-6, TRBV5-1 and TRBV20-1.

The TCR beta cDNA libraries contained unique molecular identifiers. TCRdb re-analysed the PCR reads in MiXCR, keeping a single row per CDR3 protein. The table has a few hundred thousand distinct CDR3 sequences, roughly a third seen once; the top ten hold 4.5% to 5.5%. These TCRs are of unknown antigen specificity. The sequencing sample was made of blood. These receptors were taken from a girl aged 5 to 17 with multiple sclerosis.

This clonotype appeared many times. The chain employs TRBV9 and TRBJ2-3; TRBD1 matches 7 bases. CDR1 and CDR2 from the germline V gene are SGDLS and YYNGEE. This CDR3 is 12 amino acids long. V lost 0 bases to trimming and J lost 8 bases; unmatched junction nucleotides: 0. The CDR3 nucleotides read TGTGCCAGCAGCGTAGAGGGGGCTACGCAGTATTTT. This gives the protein CASSVEGATQYF.

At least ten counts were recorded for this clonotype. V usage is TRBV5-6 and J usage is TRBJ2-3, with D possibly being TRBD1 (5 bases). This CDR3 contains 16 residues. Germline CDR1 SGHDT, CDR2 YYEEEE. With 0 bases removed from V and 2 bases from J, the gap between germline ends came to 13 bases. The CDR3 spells CASSLAAGRNTDTQYF. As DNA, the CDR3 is TGTGCCAGCAGCTTGGCGGCAGGGCGGAACACAGATACGCAGTATTTT.

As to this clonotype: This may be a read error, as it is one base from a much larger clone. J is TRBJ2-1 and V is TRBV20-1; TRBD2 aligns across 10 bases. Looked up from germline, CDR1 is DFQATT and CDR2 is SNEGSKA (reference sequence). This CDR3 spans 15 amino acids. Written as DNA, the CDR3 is TGCAGTGCTAGAACGAGGTTAGCGGGGGGCAATGAGCGGTTCTTC. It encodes CSARTRLAGGNERFF.

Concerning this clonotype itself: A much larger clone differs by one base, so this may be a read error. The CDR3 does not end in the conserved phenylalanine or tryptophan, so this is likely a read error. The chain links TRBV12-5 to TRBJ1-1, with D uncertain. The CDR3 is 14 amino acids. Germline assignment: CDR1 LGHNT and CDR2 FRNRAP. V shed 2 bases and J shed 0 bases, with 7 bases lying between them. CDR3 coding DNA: TGTGCTAGTGGTTTGACCGGGGTGAACACTGAAGCTTTCTGT. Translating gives CASGLTGVNTEAFC.

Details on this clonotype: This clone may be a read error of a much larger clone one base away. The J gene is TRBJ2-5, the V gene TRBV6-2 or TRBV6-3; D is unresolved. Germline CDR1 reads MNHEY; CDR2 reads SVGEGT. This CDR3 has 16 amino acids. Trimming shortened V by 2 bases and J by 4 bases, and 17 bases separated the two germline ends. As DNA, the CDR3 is TGTGCCAGCAGTTACACCCGCCAACCTGCGAGAGAGACCCAGTACTTC. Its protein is CASSYTRQPARETQYF.

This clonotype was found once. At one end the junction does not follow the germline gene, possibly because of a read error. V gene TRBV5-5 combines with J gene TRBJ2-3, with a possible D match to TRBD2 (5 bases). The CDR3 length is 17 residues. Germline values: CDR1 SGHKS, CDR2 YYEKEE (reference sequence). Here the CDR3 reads CASSPSGVAARTDTPYF. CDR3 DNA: TGTGCCAGCAGCCCGTCCGGGGTAGCCGCCCGCACAGATACGCCGTATTTT.

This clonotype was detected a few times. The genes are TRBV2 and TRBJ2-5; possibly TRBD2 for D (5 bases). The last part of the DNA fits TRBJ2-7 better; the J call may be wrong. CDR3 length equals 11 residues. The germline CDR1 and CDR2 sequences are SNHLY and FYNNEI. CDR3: CATDEGGEQYF. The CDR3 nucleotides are TGTGCCACAGATGAGGGCGGCGAGCAGTACTTC.

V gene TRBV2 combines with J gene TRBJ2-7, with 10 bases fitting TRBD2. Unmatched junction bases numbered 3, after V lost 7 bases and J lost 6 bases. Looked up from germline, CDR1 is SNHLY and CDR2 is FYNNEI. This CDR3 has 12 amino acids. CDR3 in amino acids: CASTAGGLEQYF. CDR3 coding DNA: TGTGCCAGCACAGCGGGAGGGCTCGAGCAGTACTTC.

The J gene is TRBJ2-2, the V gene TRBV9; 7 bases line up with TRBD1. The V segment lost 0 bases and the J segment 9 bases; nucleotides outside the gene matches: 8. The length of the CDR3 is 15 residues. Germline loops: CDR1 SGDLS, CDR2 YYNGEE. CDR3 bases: TGTGCCAGCAGCGTAGGAGGGACAGAGGGTTGGGAGCTGTTTTTT. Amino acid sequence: CASSVGGTEGWELFF. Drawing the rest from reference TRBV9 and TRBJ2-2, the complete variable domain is DSGVTQTPKHLITATGQRVTLRCSPRSGDLSVYWYQQSLDQGLQFLIQYYNGEERAKGNILERFSAQQFPDLHSELNLSSLELGDSALYFCASSVGGTEGWELFFGEGSRLTVL.

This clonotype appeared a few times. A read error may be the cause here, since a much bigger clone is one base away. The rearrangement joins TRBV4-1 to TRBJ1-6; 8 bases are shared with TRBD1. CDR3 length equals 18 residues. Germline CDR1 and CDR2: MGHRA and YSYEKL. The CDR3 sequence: CASSQDEWRTGTDSPPHF. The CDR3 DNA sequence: TGCGCCAGCAGCCAAGATGAATGGAGGACAGGGACCGATTCACCCCCCCACTTT.

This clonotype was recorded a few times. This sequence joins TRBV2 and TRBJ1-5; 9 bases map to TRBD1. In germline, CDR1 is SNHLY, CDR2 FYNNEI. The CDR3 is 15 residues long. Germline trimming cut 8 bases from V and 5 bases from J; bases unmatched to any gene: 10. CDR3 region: CASATGTGNDQPQHF. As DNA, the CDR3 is TGTGCCAGCGCTACCGGGACAGGGAATGATCAGCCCCAGCATTTT.

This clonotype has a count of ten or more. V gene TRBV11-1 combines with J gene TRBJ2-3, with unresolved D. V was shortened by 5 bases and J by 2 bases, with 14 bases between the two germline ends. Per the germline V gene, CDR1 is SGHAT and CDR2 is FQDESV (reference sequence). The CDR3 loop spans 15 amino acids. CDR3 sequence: CASSASGPLTDTQYF. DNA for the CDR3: TGTGCCAGCAGCGCGTCCGGGCCCCTCACAGATACGCAGTATTTT.

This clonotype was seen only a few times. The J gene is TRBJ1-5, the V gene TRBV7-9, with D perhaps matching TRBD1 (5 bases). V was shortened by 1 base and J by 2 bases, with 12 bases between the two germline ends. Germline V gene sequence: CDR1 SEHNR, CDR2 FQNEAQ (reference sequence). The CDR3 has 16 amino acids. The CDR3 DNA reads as TGTGCCAGCAGCTTAGTTGGGGCGGGGGGCAATCAGCCCCAGCATTTT. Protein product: CASSLVGAGGNQPQHF.

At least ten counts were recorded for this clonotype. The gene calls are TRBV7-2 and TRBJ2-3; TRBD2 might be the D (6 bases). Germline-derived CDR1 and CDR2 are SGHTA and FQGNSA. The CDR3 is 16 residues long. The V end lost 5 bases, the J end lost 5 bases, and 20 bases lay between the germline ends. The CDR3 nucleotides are TGTGCCAGCAGCCGGAGGGGTTTGTCTAGCCAAGATACGCAGTATTTT. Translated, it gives CASSRRGLSSQDTQYF.

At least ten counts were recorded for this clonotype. The chain's CDR3 is CASSLTPGSEQYF. The CDR3 DNA reads as TGTGCCAGCAGCTTAACGCCGGGCTCCGAGCAGTACTTC. V is TRBV7-2 and J is TRBJ2-7, with D hard to call. V lost 2 bases and J lost 6, with 11 bases in between. Germline CDR1 reads SGHTA; CDR2 reads FQGNSA. The CDR3 covers 13 residues.

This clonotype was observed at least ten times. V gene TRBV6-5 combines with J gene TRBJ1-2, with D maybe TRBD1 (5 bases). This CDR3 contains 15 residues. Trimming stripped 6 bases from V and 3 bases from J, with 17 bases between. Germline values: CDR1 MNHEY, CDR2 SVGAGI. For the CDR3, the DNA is TGTGCCAGCAGGTCACAGGACATAAAGGACTATGGCTACACCTTC. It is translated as CASRSQDIKDYGYTF.

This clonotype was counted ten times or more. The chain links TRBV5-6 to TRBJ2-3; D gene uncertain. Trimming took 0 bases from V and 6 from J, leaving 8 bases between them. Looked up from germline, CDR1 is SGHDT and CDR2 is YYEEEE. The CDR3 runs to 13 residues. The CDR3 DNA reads TGTGCCAGCAGCTTGGCGACAATGGATACGCAGTATTTT. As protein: CASSLATMDTQYF.

DNA for the CDR3: TGTGCCAGCTCACCCCTAGGCGGGAGCACTGAAGCTTTCTTT. The encoded protein is CASSPLGGSTEAFF. The chain is built from TRBV18 and TRBJ1-1; no clear D gene. The CDR3 is 14 residues long. CDR1 is KGHSH and CDR2 is LQKENI in the germline V gene. V was pared by 3 bases and J by 4 bases, with 12 bases between. The full variable domain, completed using reference TRBV18 and TRBJ1-1, is NAGVMQNPRHLVRRRGQEARLRCSPMKGHSHVYWYRQLPEEGLKFMVYLQKENIIDESGMPKERFSAEFPKEGPSILRIQQVVRGDSAAYFCASSPLGGSTEAFFGQGTRLTVV.

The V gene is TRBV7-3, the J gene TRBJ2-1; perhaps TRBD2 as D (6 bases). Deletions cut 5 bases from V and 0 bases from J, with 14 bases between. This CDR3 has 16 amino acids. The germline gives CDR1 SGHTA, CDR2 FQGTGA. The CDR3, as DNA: TGTGCCAGCAGCCCCCTTTGGGGAGGCTCCTACAATGAGCAGTTCTTC. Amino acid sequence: CASSPLWGGSYNEQFF.

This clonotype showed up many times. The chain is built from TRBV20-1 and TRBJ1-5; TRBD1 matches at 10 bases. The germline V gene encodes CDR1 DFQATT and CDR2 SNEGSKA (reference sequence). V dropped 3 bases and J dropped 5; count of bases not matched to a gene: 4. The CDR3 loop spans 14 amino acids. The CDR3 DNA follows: TGCAGTGCTAGCGTGACAGGGGGCTATCAGCCCCAGCATTTT. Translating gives CSASVTGGYQPQHF.

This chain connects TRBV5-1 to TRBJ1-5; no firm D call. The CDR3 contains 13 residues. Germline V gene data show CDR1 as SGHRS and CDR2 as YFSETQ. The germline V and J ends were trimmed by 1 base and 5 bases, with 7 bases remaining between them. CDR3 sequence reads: CASSLMGDQPQHF. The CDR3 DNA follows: TGCGCCAGCAGCTTGATGGGAGATCAGCCCCAGCATTTT.

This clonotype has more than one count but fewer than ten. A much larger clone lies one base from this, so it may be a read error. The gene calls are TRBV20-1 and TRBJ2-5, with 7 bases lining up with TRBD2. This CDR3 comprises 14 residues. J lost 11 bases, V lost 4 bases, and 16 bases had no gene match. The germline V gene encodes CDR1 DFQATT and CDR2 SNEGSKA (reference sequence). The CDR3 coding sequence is TGCAGTGCTAAAAGGAGCGGGGTTTACAATGAGCAGTACTTC. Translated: CSAKRSGVYNEQYF.

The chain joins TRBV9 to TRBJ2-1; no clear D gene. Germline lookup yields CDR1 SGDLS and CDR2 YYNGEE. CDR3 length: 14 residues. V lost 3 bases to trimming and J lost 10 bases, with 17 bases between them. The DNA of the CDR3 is TGTGCCAGCAGCGCCGTACTGCTCCTAGGCGAGCAGTTCTTC. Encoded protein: CASSAVLLLGEQFF.

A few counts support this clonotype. The CDR3 spells CASSLIKEGTQYF. The CDR3 DNA is TGTGCCAGCAGCTTGATTAAGGAGGGGACCCAGTACTTC. The chain has TRBV5-6 and TRBJ2-7, with D maybe TRBD2 (6 bases). The closer fit of TRBJ2-5 to the DNA end suggests the J call may be wrong. The V gene's germline CDR1 is SGHDT and CDR2 YYEEEE. This CDR3 region has 13 residues.

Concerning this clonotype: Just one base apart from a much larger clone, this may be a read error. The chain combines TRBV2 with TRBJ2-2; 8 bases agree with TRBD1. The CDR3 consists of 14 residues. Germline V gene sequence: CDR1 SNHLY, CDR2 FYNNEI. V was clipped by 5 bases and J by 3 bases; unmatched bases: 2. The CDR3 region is CASSQQGDTGELFF. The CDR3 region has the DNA TGTGCCAGCAGTCAACAGGGGGACACCGGGGAGCTGTTTTTT.